This T cell receptor (beta chain) was sequenced for a study of T cells in Graves' hyperthyroidism and ophthalmopathy. In the study overall: Staff took peripheral blood when the initial diagnosis was made, before any treatment began.

Researchers amplified the TCR beta CDR3 regions from RNA transcripts. Using the HTBI primer set, a first-round RT-PCR was run on the TCR CDR3. Using its own MiXCR run on the multiplex PCR reads, TCRdb lists one record per CDR3 protein. The sample has hundreds of thousands of distinct CDR3 sequences, just under 20% seen once; the top ten hold 47%. This clonotype was seen a handful of times. Extraction of PBMCs used 10 ml of fresh peripheral blood. CDR1 SGHAT and CDR2 FQNNGV come from the germline V gene. This CDR3 comprises 15 residues. Trimming took 6 bases from V and 2 from J; bases not matched to a gene: 8.

This chain joins TRBV11-2 and TRBJ2-7, with TRBD1 matching over 9 bases. Sequenced input: blood. The receptor's source is a man aged 35 to 55 with Graves' ophthalmopathy. The CDR3 region has the DNA TGTGCCAGCAGGTTAACCGGGACAGGGCCCTACGAGCAGTACTTC. This encodes CASRLTGTGPYEQYF.